This entry lists 29 T cell receptor beta chains sequenced from one sample in a study of blood T cell repertoires in COVID-19. Here immunoSEQ multiplex PCR was the method, and the copy in TCRdb shows in-frame clones only, minus some. The sample lists fewer than 250,000 clones; about 86% were seen once. The specimen sequenced was peripheral blood. All receptors come from a woman between 50 and 59 years old with acute or convalescent COVID-19.

The rearrangement joins TRBV13 to TRBJ1-3; the D gene is possibly TRBD1 (5 bases). Germline CDR1 PRHDT, CDR2 FYEKMQ (reference sequence). The CDR3 covers 16 residues. V gave up 3 bases and J gave up 3 bases, with 15 bases separating them. This CDR3 reads CASSFYTGLGGNTIYF. In DNA, the CDR3 is TGTGCCAGCAGCTTTTATACAGGTCTGGGTGGAAACACCATATATTTT.

This clone appeared a few times. The chain combines TRBV7-2 with TRBJ1-2; 9 bases are shared with TRBD1. With 5 bases clipped from V and 4 bases from J, the junction kept 8 bases outside the gene matches. The CDR3 runs to 15 residues. Germline CDR1 is SGHTA and CDR2 is FQGNSA. The CDR3 coding sequence is TGTGCCAGCAGCGGGACAGGGCGGAGGGGCTATGGCTACACCTTC. Translated, it gives CASSGTGRRGYGYTF.

This clone was observed a handful of times. This chain connects TRBV4-3 to TRBJ1-2; possible D gene TRBD1, 6 bases. V lost 6 bases, J lost 4 bases, and 18 bases lay in between. The CDR3 contains 15 residues. The germline V gene has CDR1 LGHNA and CDR2 YSLEER. The CDR3 region has the DNA TGCGCCAGCAGTTTATACCTGGCAGGGGCCTATGGCTACACCTTC. Translation: CASSLYLAGAYGYTF.

The CDR3 reads CASRRQGISSYEQYF. CDR3 DNA: TGTGCCAGCAGGAGACAGGGGATAAGCTCCTACGAGCAGTACTTC. The genes are TRBV6-5 and TRBJ2-7, with 8 bases identical to TRBD1. This CDR3 region has 15 residues. Germline V gives CDR1 MNHEY, CDR2 SVGAGI. The junction had 7 bases not matched to a gene; V was cut back by 6 bases and J by 0 bases.

The chain combines TRBV19 with TRBJ2-4; possibly TRBD1 for D (6 bases). The V gene's germline CDR1 is LNHDA and CDR2 SQIVND (reference sequence). The CDR3 runs to 16 residues. V was clipped by 5 bases and J by 1 base, with 15 bases between them. This CDR3 reads CASSVGQPGAKNIQYF. DNA of the CDR3: TGTGCCAGTAGTGTCGGACAGCCGGGGGCCAAAAACATTCAGTACTTC.

This chain joins TRBV5-1 and TRBJ2-1, with D possibly TRBD2 on 6 matching bases. The CDR3 runs to 15 residues. Germline loops: CDR1 SGHRS, CDR2 YFSETQ. Between the trimmed V and J ends, which lost 0 bases and 7 bases, there was a span of 14 bases. The CDR3 DNA sequence: TGCGCCAGCAGCTTGGGACTTAGCGGATGGAATGAGCAGTTCTTC. This gives the protein CASSLGLSGWNEQFF.

The genes are TRBV6-6 and TRBJ1-1; TRBD1 is a possible D gene (6 bases). V lost 7 bases to trimming and J lost 5 bases, with 17 bases between them. This CDR3 is built from 14 residues. Germline V gene sequence: CDR1 MNHNY, CDR2 SVGAGI (reference sequence). This chain's CDR3 is CASTPDSIRTEAFF. Written as DNA, the CDR3 is TGTGCCAGCACCCCGGACAGTATACGTACTGAAGCTTTCTTT.

This clone occurred once. The chain uses TRBV7-9 and TRBJ1-6; D ambiguous. CDR1 is SEHNR and CDR2 is FQNEAQ in the germline V gene (reference sequence). CDR3 length: 14 amino acids. Trimming took off 1 base at V and 4 bases at J, with 5 bases between the two ends. CDR3 in DNA: TGTGCCAGCAGCTTAGTGGCTTATAATTCACCCCTCCACTTT. Its protein product is CASSLVAYNSPLHF. Drawing the rest from reference TRBV7-9 and TRBJ1-6, the complete variable domain is DTGVSQNPRHKITKRGQNVTFRCDPISEHNRLYWYRQTLGQGPEFLTYFQNEAQLEKSRLLSDRFSAERPKGSFSTLEIQRTEQGDSAMYLCASSLVAYNSPLHFGNGTRLTVT.

V is TRBV24-1 and J is TRBJ1-2, with D possibly being TRBD1 (6 bases). V lost 3 bases and J lost 8, with 15 bases in between. CDR3 length: 14 amino acids. CDR1 is KGHDR and CDR2 is SFDVKD in the germline V gene. CDR3 region: CATSDTGQLGGYTF. The DNA of the CDR3 is TGTGCCACCAGTGATACTGGACAGCTTGGGGGCTACACCTTC.

This clone occurred a few times. The chain employs TRBV4-1 and TRBJ1-5, with a tentative D call TRBD1 (5 bases). This CDR3 contains 14 residues. V lost 5 bases, J lost 4 bases, and 12 bases lay in between. Germline CDR1 and CDR2: MGHRA and YSYEKL. Here the CDR3 DNA reads TGCGCCAGCAGCGCCGGGGGGGGAAATCAGCCCCAGCATTTT. Its protein is CASSAGGGNQPQHF.

In its sample, this clone was seen once. This chain connects TRBV6-5 to TRBJ2-7, with TRBD1 matching over 10 bases. J gave up 1 base and V 7 bases, and 7 bases lay outside the gene matches. Looked up from germline, CDR1 is MNHEY and CDR2 is SVGAGI. The CDR3 consists of 15 residues. The chain's CDR3 is CASNSPGQGSYEQYF. The CDR3 bases are TGTGCCAGCAATTCCCCGGGACAGGGGTCCTACGAGCAGTACTTC.

CDR3 in amino acids: CASSRGASTYEQYF. The CDR3 DNA is TGTGCCAGCAGCCGGGGGGCTTCGACCTACGAGCAGTACTTC. This rearrangement joins TRBV5-6 to TRBJ2-7; weak D call: TRBD2 (7 bases). Germline loops: CDR1 SGHDT, CDR2 YYEEEE. Trimming removed 4 bases at V and 2 bases at J, with 13 bases between. The CDR3 sequence is 14 residues long.

The gene calls are TRBV19 and TRBJ1-5; 8 positions agree with TRBD1. There are 15 residues in the CDR3. Trimming removed 5 bases from V and 4 bases from J; junction bases left unmatched: 7. CDR1 LNHDA and CDR2 SQIVND come from the germline V gene (reference sequence). The CDR3 region has the DNA TGTGCCAGTAGTCCATTAACAGGGGGGAATCAGCCCCAGCATTTT. The encoded protein is CASSPLTGGNQPQHF. The full variable domain, rest sourced from reference TRBV19 and TRBJ1-5, is DGGITQSPKYLFRKEGQNVTLSCEQNLNHDAMYWYRQDPGQGLRLIYYSQIVNDFQKGDIAEGYSVSREKKESFPLTVTSAQKNPTAFYLCASSPLTGGNQPQHFGDGTRLSIL.

This clone turned up a few times. The chain combines TRBV27 with TRBJ1-1, with TRBD1 identical over 9 bases. V gave up 6 bases and J gave up 5 bases; unmatched junction bases: 7. Germline-derived CDR1 and CDR2 are MNHEY and SMNVEV (reference sequence). CDR3 size: 14 residues. DNA of the CDR3: TGTGCCAGCAGGCCTACAGGGGGCGAGACTGAAGCTTTCTTT. Translating gives CASRPTGGETEAFF.

This clone was seen once. The chain links TRBV29-1 to TRBJ2-7; TRBD2 is a possible D gene (6 bases). Germline values: CDR1 SQVTM, CDR2 ANQGSEA. CDR3 length: 11 amino acids. V lost 7 bases to trimming and J lost 8 bases, with 15 bases between them. DNA of the CDR3: TGCAGCGCCGGGACTCCCGGGCAGCAGTACTTC. Translating it yields CSAGTPGQQYF.

The rearrangement uses TRBV7-2 and TRBJ2-7; 8 nucleotides align to TRBD1. The CDR3 has 13 residues. The J segment lost 4 bases and the V segment lost 4 bases, leaving 3 bases of the junction unmatched. Germline V gene lookup returns CDR1 SGHTA and CDR2 FQGNSA. CDR3 nucleotides: TGTGCCAGCAGCTCCCAGGGGGCTTACGAGCAGTACTTC. This translates into CASSSQGAYEQYF.

This chain connects TRBV5-1 to TRBJ2-3; D is perhaps TRBD2 (6 bases). CDR1 and CDR2 (germline): SGHRS, YFSETQ. This CDR3 is 15 amino acids long. Deletions cut 5 bases from V and 0 bases from J, with 13 bases between. The CDR3 region is CASRSQLASTDTQYF. The DNA for the CDR3 is TGCGCCAGCAGGTCTCAACTAGCAAGCACAGATACGCAGTATTTT.

The chain joins TRBV7-2 to TRBJ1-1; 8 bases are a match to TRBD1. The CDR3 spans 15 residues. In germline, CDR1 is SGHTA, CDR2 FQGNSA. The trim removed 5 bases at V and 5 bases at J, leaving 10 bases unmatched. CDR3 nucleotide sequence: TGTGCCAGCAGCCAACACAGGGGGGATGGGACTGAAGCTTTCTTT. Protein sequence: CASSQHRGDGTEAFF.

This clone was observed a single time. This chain connects TRBV30 to TRBJ2-1; D not certain. Germline assignment: CDR1 GTSNPN and CDR2 SVGIG (reference sequence). Trimming shortened V by 3 bases and J by 7 bases, and 10 bases separated the two germline ends. The CDR3 is 12 residues long. DNA for the CDR3: TGTGCCTGGAGAACTGAGGCTAATGAGCAGTTCTTC. Protein sequence: CAWRTEANEQFF.

The chain recombines TRBV27 with TRBJ1-5, with D maybe TRBD1 (5 bases). V was shortened by 2 bases and J by 2 bases, with 10 bases between the two germline ends. Germline V CDR1 and CDR2: MNHEY, SMNVEV (reference sequence). The CDR3 totals 15 residues. CDR3 protein: CASSLAGVGNQPQHF. CDR3 nucleotide sequence: TGTGCCAGCAGTTTAGCGGGGGTGGGCAATCAGCCCCAGCATTTT.

Written as DNA, the CDR3 is TGTGCCAGTACCGAGGGAAGGTATGGCTACACCTTC. Its protein product is CASTEGRYGYTF. V and J are TRBV19 and TRBJ1-2; the D is unclear. This CDR3 has 12 amino acids. Germline loops: CDR1 LNHDA, CDR2 SQIVND (reference sequence). Trimming removed 7 bases at V and 5 bases at J, with 11 bases between.

This chain links TRBV4-3 with TRBJ1-1; 8 nucleotides align to TRBD1. Trimming at V came to 0 bases and at J to 11 bases, leaving 5 bases not matched to a gene. The CDR3 consists of 13 residues. CDR1 is LGHNA, CDR2 YSLEER, per germline. The CDR3 sequence is CASSQDTTGVAFF. The CDR3 nucleotides read TGCGCCAGCAGCCAAGATACGACAGGGGTGGCTTTCTTT.

This chain links TRBV6-2 or TRBV6-3 with TRBJ1-5; no firm D call. This CDR3 has 14 residues. Germline lookup yields CDR1 MNHEY and CDR2 SVGEGT. Trimming cost V 2 bases and J 0 bases, with 5 bases left between them. CDR3 DNA sequence: TGTGCCAGCAGTTACCCCTATAGCAATCAGCCCCAGCATTTT. Translation: CASSYPYSNQPQHF.

V is TRBV10-2 and J is TRBJ2-1, with 11 nucleotides matching TRBD2. Trimming at V came to 5 bases and at J to 6 bases, leaving 6 bases not matched to a gene. Germline lookup yields CDR1 WSHSY and CDR2 SAAADI. There are 15 residues in the CDR3. CDR3 sequence reads: CASSHLAGGFNEQFF. In DNA form, the CDR3 reads TGCGCCAGCAGTCATCTAGCGGGGGGATTCAATGAGCAGTTCTTC.

This rearrangement joins TRBV4-3 to TRBJ1-2; the D gene is possibly TRBD1 (5 bases). The CDR3 has 15 residues. V was shortened by 0 bases and J by 2 bases, with 10 bases between the two germline ends. Germline loops: CDR1 LGHNA, CDR2 YSLEER. The CDR3 DNA reads as TGCGCCAGCAGCCAAGATCCCGCAGGGAACTATGGCTACACCTTC. This gives the protein CASSQDPAGNYGYTF.

The chain employs TRBV5-1 and TRBJ2-5, with 8 bases fitting TRBD1. Trimming cost V 4 bases and J 7 bases; bases outside gene matches: 9. The CDR3 runs 14 residues. Germline V lookup: CDR1 SGHRS, CDR2 YFSETQ. This CDR3 is CASSPTGAGGTQYF. The CDR3 region has the DNA TGCGCCAGCAGCCCGACAGGGGCTGGTGGGACCCAGTACTTC. Complete variable domain (other parts from reference TRBV5-1 and TRBJ2-5): KAGVTQTPRYLIKTRGQQVTLSCSPISGHRSVSWYQQTPGQGLQFLFEYFSETQRNKGNFPGRFSGRQFSNSRSEMNVSTLELGDSALYLCASSPTGAGGTQYFGPGTRLLVL.

The gene calls are TRBV7-9 and TRBJ2-3; TRBD1 might be the D (5 bases). There are 15 residues in the CDR3. V shed 5 bases and J shed 3 bases, with 15 bases lying between them. Germline CDR1 is SEHNR and CDR2 is FQNEAQ (reference sequence). The CDR3 DNA reads as TGTGCCAGCAGCGACCAGGGAAGAATTACAGATACGCAGTATTTT. Protein: CASSDQGRITDTQYF. Full variable domain (remainder filled in from reference TRBV7-9 and TRBJ2-3): DTGVSQNPRHKITKRGQNVTFRCDPISEHNRLYWYRQTLGQGPEFLTYFQNEAQLEKSRLLSDRFSAERPKGSFSTLEIQRTEQGDSAMYLCASSDQGRITDTQYFGPGTRLTVL.

This clone was recorded once. The genes are TRBV10-3 and TRBJ2-3; weak D call: TRBD2 (6 bases). CDR3 length: 17 amino acids. The germline V gene has CDR1 ENHRY and CDR2 SYGVKD. Trimming stripped 0 bases from V and 2 bases from J, with 15 bases between. CDR3 bases: TGTGCCATCAGTGAGTCGGGCCGGGGGACCCCCACAGATACGCAGTATTTT. Its protein product is CAISESGRGTPTDTQYF.

The gene calls are TRBV4-2 and TRBJ1-2, with a possible D match to TRBD1 (6 bases). Trimming took off 3 bases at V and 0 bases at J, with 11 bases between the two ends. The CDR3 totals 15 residues. The germline CDR1 and CDR2 sequences are LGHNA and YNFKEQ. The CDR3: CASSQDSITNYGYTF. The DNA of the CDR3 is TGTGCCAGCAGCCAGGACAGCATTACTAACTATGGCTACACCTTC.